This T cell receptor (beta chain) was sequenced for a study of cytomegalovirus exposure and HLA in healthy donors. Whole-study results and caveats: It was 150 to 200 TCR beta chains that were listed as cytomegalovirus-associated. No immune exposure information besides CMV serostatus was available.

As regards this clone: The antigen remains undetermined.

PCR primers comprised 60 Vbeta and 13 Jbeta primers. In the original workflow: Later work found around 72 million unique TCR beta chains, with 9.5 million to 11 million shared. Clones were read by immunoSEQ multiplex PCR, and TCRdb kept only the in-frame ones, dropping some. From that table come the V and J calls and clone size; the DNA was used to work out D and trimming. The data contain 120,000 or so clones, approximately 80% of them singletons. Healthy bone marrow donors made up the cohort. Germline assignment: CDR1 ENHRY and CDR2 SYGVKD. Trimming took 10 bases from V and 6 from J, leaving 9 bases between them. This CDR3 contains 11 residues.

The sequence derives from a man younger than 45 in good health and CMV-seronegative. The chain uses TRBV10-3 and TRBJ2-2; D ambiguous. Sequenced input: PBMCs. DNA for the CDR3: TGTGCCAGCCGAGAGTCCGGGGAGCTGTTTTTT. Translation gives CASRESGELFF.